These 14 T cell receptor beta chains originate from one sample sequenced in a study of blood T cell repertoires in COVID-19. This table comes from immunoSEQ multiplex PCR, and its TCRdb copy is limited to in-frame clones, with some not included. Here the sample spans over 55,000 clones, roughly 87% being singletons. Sequenced: peripheral blood. The receptors originated from a woman at least 80 years old with acute or convalescent COVID-19.

V usage is TRBV5-1 and J usage is TRBJ2-4; 10 bases match TRBD1. V was pared by 4 bases and J by 4 bases, with 17 bases of the junction left unmatched. Germline V gives CDR1 SGHRS, CDR2 YFSETQ. The CDR3 runs to 19 residues. The CDR3 DNA reads as TGCGCCAGCAGCCTCACCGGGACAGGGGCCGGCGTAGGGAAAAACATTCAGTACTTC. Its translation: CASSLTGTGAGVGKNIQYF.

The chain links TRBV6-5 to TRBJ2-3, with D maybe TRBD1 (5 bases). The germline V gene has CDR1 MNHEY and CDR2 SVGAGI. The germline V and J ends were trimmed by 2 bases and 8 bases, with 11 bases remaining between them. CDR3 length equals 13 residues. CDR3 DNA: TGTGCCAGCAGTTACAGCAGGGTGGGTACGCAGTATTTT. Residues: CASSYSRVGTQYF.

This clone has more than one count but fewer than ten. The V call is TRBV7-2, the J call TRBJ2-1; 8 bases line up with TRBD2. The trim removed 3 bases at V and 3 bases at J, leaving 10 bases unmatched. CDR1 SGHTA and CDR2 FQGNSA come from the germline V gene. The CDR3 is made up of 17 amino acids. CDR3 residues: CASSLYPSGPLYNEQFF. The CDR3 region has the DNA TGTGCCAGCAGCTTGTACCCTAGCGGGCCTCTCTACAATGAGCAGTTCTTC. Using reference TRBV7-2 and TRBJ2-1 for the parts outside the CDR3, the full variable domain is GAGVSQSPSNKVTEKGKDVELRCDPISGHTALYWYRQSLGQGLEFLIYFQGNSAPDKSGLPSDRFSAERTGGSVSTLTIQRTQQEDSAVYLCASSLYPSGPLYNEQFFGPGTRLTVL.

V usage is TRBV28 and J usage is TRBJ2-7, with D maybe TRBD2 (6 bases). The V end lost 2 bases, the J end lost 0 bases, and 8 bases lay between the germline ends. The CDR3 has 14 residues. Per the germline V gene, CDR1 is MDHEN and CDR2 is SYDVKM. As DNA, the CDR3 is TGTGCCAGCAGTTTAAAGCGGGCCTCCTACGAGCAGTACTTC. This encodes CASSLKRASYEQYF.

The chain links TRBV28 to TRBJ2-4; 11 nucleotides agree with TRBD2. The CDR3 spans 18 residues. Germline values: CDR1 MDHEN, CDR2 SYDVKM. After removal of 7 bases from V and 0 bases from J, the junction contained 11 bases not matched to a gene. The chain's CDR3 is CASTPGTSGRGAKNIQYF. The CDR3 DNA sequence: TGTGCCAGCACACCCGGGACTAGCGGACGGGGAGCCAAAAACATTCAGTACTTC.

The J gene is TRBJ2-2, the V gene TRBV5-1, with D perhaps TRBD1 (5 bases). Germline CDR1 SGHRS, CDR2 YFSETQ. The CDR3 length is 14 residues. Trimming pared 7 bases from V and 7 bases from J, leaving 17 bases between. CDR3 sequence: CASEQGRGFGELFF. The CDR3 bases are TGCGCCAGCGAGCAGGGAAGAGGATTCGGGGAGCTGTTTTTT.

The chain employs TRBV28 and TRBJ2-5; 7 bases match TRBD1. V shed 5 bases, J shed 2 bases, and the junction held 5 bases outside the gene matches. This CDR3 has 14 residues. Germline values: CDR1 MDHEN, CDR2 SYDVKM. The CDR3 loop reads CASSTRDRQETQYF. CDR3 DNA: TGTGCCAGCAGTACAAGGGACAGACAAGAGACCCAGTACTTC.

The chain couples TRBV30 to TRBJ2-2; the D gene is possibly TRBD1 (7 bases). Germline CDR1 reads GTSNPN; CDR2 reads SVGIG (reference sequence). There are 16 residues in the CDR3. V lost 5 bases and J lost 5, with 21 bases in between. CDR3 sequence reads: CAWGGGQGGGTGELFF. DNA for the CDR3: TGTGCCTGGGGGGGAGGCCAGGGGGGTGGGACCGGGGAGCTGTTTTTT.

The chain uses TRBV6-5 and TRBJ2-1; D possibly corresponds to TRBD1 (6 bases). V was clipped by 8 bases and J by 5 bases, with 16 bases between them. The CDR3 is 14 amino acids. Germline values: CDR1 MNHEY, CDR2 SVGAGI. For the CDR3, the DNA is TGTGCCAGCCGAGGGACACCGTCTAACAATGAGCAGTTCTTC. The encoded protein is CASRGTPSNNEQFF.

This chain uses TRBV7-7 with TRBJ2-7; D might be TRBD1 (5 bases). Germline V gene sequence: CDR1 SSHAT, CDR2 FNYEAQ (reference sequence). The CDR3 loop spans 13 amino acids. The V gene lost 4 bases and the J gene lost 6 bases, with 13 bases spanning the gap. This CDR3 reads CASSSRVDSEQYF. As DNA, the CDR3 is TGTGCCAGCAGCTCAAGGGTAGACAGCGAGCAGTACTTC.

This chain links TRBV29-1 with TRBJ2-7; 14 bases match TRBD2. This CDR3 is built from 14 residues. Trimming cost V 6 bases and J 3 bases; bases outside gene matches: 4. The germline V gene has CDR1 SQVTM and CDR2 ANQGSEA. CDR3 sequence (DNA): TGCAGCGTGAAGGGGACTAGCGGGAGCTACGAGCAGTACTTC. Protein product: CSVKGTSGSYEQYF.

This rearrangement joins TRBV5-1 to TRBJ2-5; 11 positions agree with TRBD2. The CDR3 is made up of 17 amino acids. Looked up from germline, CDR1 is SGHRS and CDR2 is YFSETQ. J was trimmed by 2 bases and V by 4 bases; bases with no gene match: 10. In DNA form, the CDR3 reads TGCGCCAGCAGCCTCGCACTAGCGGGAGTGGGACAAGAGACCCAGTACTTC. Its protein product is CASSLALAGVGQETQYF.

This rearrangement joins TRBV28 to TRBJ2-1; a possible D gene is TRBD1 (5 bases). This CDR3 contains 16 residues. The germline CDR1 and CDR2 sequences are MDHEN and SYDVKM. Trimming took 6 bases from V and 0 from J, leaving 15 bases between them. The CDR3 coding sequence is TGTGCCAGCAGCATAACGACAGAACTCTCCTACAATGAGCAGTTCTTC. Its translation: CASSITTELSYNEQFF.

This sequence joins TRBV29-1 and TRBJ2-7; maybe TRBD1 (6 bases). The CDR3 has 13 amino acids. V was shortened by 6 bases and J by 7 bases, with 19 bases between the two germline ends. The germline V gene has CDR1 SQVTM and CDR2 ANQGSEA. CDR3 sequence: CSVRARGSGEQYF. For the CDR3, the DNA is TGCAGCGTCAGGGCGAGGGGGTCGGGGGAGCAGTACTTC.